This T cell receptor (beta chain) was profiled in a study of blood T cell repertoires in COVID-19. Overall study: Researchers got acute and convalescent COVID-19 samples from the United States, Italy and Spain. T cells, B-cell-depleted T cells, or PBMCs provided the cDNA or gDNA that served as material.

Trimming left V 4 bases short and J 0 bases short, with 16 bases between. CDR1 is GTSNPN and CDR2 is SVGIG in the germline V gene (reference sequence). The CDR3 is 17 residues long. Original handling: Nucleated cell counts were estimated from reference gene primer amplification. TCRdb keeps only in-frame clones here, not all; method: immunoSEQ multiplex PCR. That table supplies the V and J calls and clone size; D and trimming were determined from the DNA. The sample holds roughly 85,000 clones, about nine tenths seen once. This chain connects TRBV30 to TRBJ1-6, with a weak D call TRBD1 (5 bases). The material sequenced was peripheral blood. The TCR was taken from a man aged 50-59 years with active or convalescent COVID-19. The CDR3: CAWTRGSGGSYNSPLHF. The CDR3, as DNA: TGTGCCTGGACCCGGGGGTCGGGGGGCTCCTATAATTCACCCCTCCACTTT.